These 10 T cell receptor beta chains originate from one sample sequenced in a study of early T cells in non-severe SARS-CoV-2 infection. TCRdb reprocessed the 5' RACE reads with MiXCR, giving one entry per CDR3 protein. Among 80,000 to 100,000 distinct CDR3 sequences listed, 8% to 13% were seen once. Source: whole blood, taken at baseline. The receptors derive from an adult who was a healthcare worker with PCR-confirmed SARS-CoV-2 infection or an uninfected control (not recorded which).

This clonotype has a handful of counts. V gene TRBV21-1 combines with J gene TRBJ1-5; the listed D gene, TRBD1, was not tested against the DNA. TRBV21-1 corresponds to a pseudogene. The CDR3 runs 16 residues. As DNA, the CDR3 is TGTGCCAGCAGCAGGAACAGGGGACGGGGCAATCAGCCCCAGCATTTT. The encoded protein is CASSRNRGRGNQPQHF.

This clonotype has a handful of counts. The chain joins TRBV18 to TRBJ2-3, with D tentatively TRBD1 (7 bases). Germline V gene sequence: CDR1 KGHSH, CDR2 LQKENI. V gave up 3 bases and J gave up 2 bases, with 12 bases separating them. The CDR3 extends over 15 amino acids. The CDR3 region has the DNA TGTGCCAGCTCACCCGGGGGACAGCACACAGATACGCAGTATTTT. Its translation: CASSPGGQHTDTQYF.

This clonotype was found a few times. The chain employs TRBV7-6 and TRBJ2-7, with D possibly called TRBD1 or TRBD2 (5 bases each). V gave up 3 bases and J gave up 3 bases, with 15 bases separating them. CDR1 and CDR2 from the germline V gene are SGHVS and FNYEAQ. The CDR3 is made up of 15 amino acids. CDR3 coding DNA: TGTGCCAGCAGCTTGTCCCCGGGGCTAATCTACGAGCAGTACTTC. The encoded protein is CASSLSPGLIYEQYF.

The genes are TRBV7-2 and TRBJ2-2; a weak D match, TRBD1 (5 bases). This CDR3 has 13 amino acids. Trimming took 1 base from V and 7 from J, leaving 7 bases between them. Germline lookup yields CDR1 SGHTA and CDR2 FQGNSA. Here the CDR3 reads CASSLVQGGELFF. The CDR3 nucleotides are TGTGCCAGCAGCTTAGTCCAGGGCGGGGAGCTGTTTTTT.

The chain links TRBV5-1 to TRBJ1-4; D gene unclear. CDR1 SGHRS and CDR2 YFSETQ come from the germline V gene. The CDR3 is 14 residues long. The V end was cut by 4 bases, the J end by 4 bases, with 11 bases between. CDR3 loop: CASSAGRGNEKLFF. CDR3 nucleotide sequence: TGCGCCAGCAGCGCCGGGCGGGGTAATGAAAAACTGTTTTTT.

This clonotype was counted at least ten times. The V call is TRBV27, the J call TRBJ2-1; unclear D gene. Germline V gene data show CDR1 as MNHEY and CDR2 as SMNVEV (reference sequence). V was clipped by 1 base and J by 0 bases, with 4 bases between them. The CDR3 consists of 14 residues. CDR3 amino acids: CASSLYISYNEQFF. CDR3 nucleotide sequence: TGTGCCAGCAGTTTATATATCTCCTACAATGAGCAGTTCTTC.

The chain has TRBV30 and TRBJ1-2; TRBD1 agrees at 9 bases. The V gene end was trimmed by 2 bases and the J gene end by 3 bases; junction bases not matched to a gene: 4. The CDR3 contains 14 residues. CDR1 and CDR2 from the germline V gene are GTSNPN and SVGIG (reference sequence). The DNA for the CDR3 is TGTGCCTGGAGTTTGGACAGGGGCTACTATGGCTACACCTTC. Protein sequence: CAWSLDRGYYGYTF.

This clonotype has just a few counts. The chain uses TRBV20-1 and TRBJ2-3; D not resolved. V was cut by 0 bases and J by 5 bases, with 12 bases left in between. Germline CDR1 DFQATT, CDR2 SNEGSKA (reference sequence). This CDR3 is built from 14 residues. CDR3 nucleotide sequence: TGCAGTGCTAGAGATTCGAGACCTAAAGATACGCAGTATTTT. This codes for CSARDSRPKDTQYF.

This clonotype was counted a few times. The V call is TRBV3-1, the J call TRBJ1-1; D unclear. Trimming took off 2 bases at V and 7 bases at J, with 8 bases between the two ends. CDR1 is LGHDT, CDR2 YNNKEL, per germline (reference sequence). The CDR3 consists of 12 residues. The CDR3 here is CASSQSGIEAFF. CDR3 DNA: TGTGCCAGCAGCCAATCGGGTATTGAAGCTTTCTTT. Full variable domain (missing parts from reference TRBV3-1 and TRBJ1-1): DTAVSQTPKYLVTQMGNDKSIKCEQNLGHDTMYWYKQDSKKFLKIMFSYNNKELIINETVPNRFSPKSPDKAHLNLHINSLELGDSAVYFCASSQSGIEAFFGQGTRLTVV.

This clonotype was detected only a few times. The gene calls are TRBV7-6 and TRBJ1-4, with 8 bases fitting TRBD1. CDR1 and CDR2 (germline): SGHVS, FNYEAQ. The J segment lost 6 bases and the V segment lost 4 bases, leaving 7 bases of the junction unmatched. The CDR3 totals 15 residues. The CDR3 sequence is CASSSGTGVHEKLFF. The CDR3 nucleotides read TGTGCCAGCAGCTCCGGGACAGGAGTACATGAAAAACTGTTTTTT.